The clone carrying this TCR beta chain has a count of ten or more. Its specificity is unknown. Germline lookup yields CDR1 SGDLS and CDR2 YYNGEE. The V end lost 0 bases, the J end lost 6 bases, and 11 bases lay between the germline ends. This CDR3 contains 14 residues. The sample comes from a study of CD8 T cells in ankylosing spondylitis. TCRdb re-called the 5' RACE reads through MiXCR, storing one row per CDR3 protein. Of about 30,000 distinct CDR3 sequences detected, nearly 5.5% appear once; the ten largest clones hold around 1.9%. Findings of the study overall: Past studies reported some motif variants in reactive arthritis synovial fluid and blood.

V is TRBV9 and J is TRBJ2-3; D assignment may be TRBD1 or TRBD2 (5 bases each). Source material: blood, either unsorted or a sorted T cell fraction (not recorded which). The clonotype originates from a female donor with ankylosing spondylitis or in good health (not recorded which). This CDR3 reads CASSVGGVRDTQYF. CDR3 DNA sequence: TGTGCCAGCAGCGTAGGAGGGGTCAGGGATACGCAGTATTTT.